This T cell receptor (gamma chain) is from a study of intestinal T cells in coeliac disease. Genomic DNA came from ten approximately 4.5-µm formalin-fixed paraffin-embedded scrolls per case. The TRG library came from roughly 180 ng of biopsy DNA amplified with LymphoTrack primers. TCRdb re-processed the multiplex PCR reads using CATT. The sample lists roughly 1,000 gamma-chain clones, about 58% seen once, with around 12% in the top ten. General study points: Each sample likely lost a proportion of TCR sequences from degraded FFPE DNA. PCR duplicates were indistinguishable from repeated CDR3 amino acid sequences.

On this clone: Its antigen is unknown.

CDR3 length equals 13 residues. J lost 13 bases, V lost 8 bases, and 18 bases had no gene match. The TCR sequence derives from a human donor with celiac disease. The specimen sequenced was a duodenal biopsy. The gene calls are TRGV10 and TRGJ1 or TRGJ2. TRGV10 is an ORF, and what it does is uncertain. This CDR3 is CAAWDLPPLRKLF. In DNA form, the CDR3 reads TGTGCTGCGTGGGACCTACCGCCCTTAAGAAAACTCTTT.